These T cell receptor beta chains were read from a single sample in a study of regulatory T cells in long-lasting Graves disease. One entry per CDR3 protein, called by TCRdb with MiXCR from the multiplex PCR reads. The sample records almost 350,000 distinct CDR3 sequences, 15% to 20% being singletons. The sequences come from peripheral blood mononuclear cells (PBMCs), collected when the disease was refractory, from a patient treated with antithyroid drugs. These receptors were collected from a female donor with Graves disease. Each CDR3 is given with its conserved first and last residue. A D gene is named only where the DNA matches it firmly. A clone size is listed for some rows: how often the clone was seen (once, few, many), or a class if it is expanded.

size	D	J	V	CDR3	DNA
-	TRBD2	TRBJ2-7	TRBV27	CANRRTSGRYEQYF	TGCGCCAACAGAAGGACTAGCGGGCGCTACGAGCAGTACTTC
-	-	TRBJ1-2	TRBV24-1	CATSDPNANYGYTF	TGTGCCACCAGTGATCCCAACGCGAACTATGGCTACACCTTC
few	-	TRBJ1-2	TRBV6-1	CASSATRDVNGGYTF	TGTGCCAGCAGTGCGACCCGGGACGTCAACGGGGGCTACACCTTC
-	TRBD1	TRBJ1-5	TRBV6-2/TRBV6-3	CASSVTVDRGYSNQPQHF	TGTGCCAGCAGCGTTACGGTAGACAGGGGATATAGCAATCAGCCCCAGCATTTT
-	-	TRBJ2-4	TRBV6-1	CASSLTGEGNIQYF	TGTGCCAGCAGTCTGACAGGGGAGGGAAACATTCAGTACTTC
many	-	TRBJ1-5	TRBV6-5	CASSYESSHQPQHF	TGTGCCAGCAGTTACGAGAGCAGTCATCAGCCCCAGCATTTT
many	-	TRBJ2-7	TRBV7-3	CASSPGDRYEQYF	TGTGCCAGCAGCCCCGGGGACCGTTACGAGCAGTACTTC
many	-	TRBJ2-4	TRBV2	CASSKRLATWGVDIQYF	TGTGCCAGCAGTAAGCGGCTGGCGACCTGGGGGGTTGACATTCAGTACTTC
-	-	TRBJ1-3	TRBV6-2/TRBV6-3	CASSIGAGNTIYF	TGTGCCAGCAGTATCGGAGCTGGAAACACCATATATTTT
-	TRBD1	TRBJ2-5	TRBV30	CAWSIVYRQGGETQYF	TGTGCCTGGAGTATCGTTTACCGACAGGGTGGGGAGACCCAGTACTTC
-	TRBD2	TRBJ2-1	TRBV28	CASTPFGGGPSNEQFF	TGTGCCAGCACCCCTTTTGGGGGAGGGCCGTCAAATGAGCAGTTCTTC
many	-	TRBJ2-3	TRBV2	CASSSGTDTQYF	TGTGCCAGCTCTAGCGGCACAGATACGCAGTATTTT
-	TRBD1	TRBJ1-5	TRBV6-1	CASRMPGQGNQPQHF	TGTGCCAGCAGAATGCCGGGACAGGGCAATCAGCCCCAGCATTTT
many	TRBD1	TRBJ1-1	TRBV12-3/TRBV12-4	CASSPSPGQGAAGTEAFF	TGTGCCAGCAGTCCGAGCCCTGGACAGGGGGCGGCTGGCACTGAAGCTTTCTTT
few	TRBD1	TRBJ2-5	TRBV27	CASSLTGQWETQYF	TGTGCCAGCAGTTTAACGGGACAGTGGGAGACCCAGTACTTC
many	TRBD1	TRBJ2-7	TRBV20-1	CSAQKGDRSSYEQYF	TGCAGTGCTCAGAAGGGGGACAGGAGCTCCTACGAGCAGTACTTC
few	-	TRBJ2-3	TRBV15	CATSRGWVTDTQYF	TGTGCCACCAGCAGAGGTTGGGTCACAGATACGCAGTATTTT
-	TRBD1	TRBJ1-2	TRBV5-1	CASSLASGTGPYGYTF	TGCGCCAGCAGCTTGGCCTCAGGGACAGGTCCCTATGGCTACACCTTC
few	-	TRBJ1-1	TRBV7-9	CASNRGGLDTEAFF	TGTGCCAGCAATCGGGGAGGATTGGACACTGAAGCTTTCTTT
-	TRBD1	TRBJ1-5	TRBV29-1	CSVSGQANQPQHF	TGCAGCGTCTCGGGACAGGCAAATCAGCCCCAGCATTTT
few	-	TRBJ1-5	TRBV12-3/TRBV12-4	CASSLSGPQHF	TGTGCCAGCAGTTTGAGCGGGCCCCAGCATTTT
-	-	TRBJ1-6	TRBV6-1	CASSDTRRAGRKNSF	TGTGCCAGCAGTGATACCCGCAGGGCAGGCCGAAAAAACTCCTTT
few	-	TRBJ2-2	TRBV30	CAWRPGIAVNTGELFF	TGTGCCTGGAGACCCGGGATAGCGGTGAACACCGGGGAGCTGTTTTTT
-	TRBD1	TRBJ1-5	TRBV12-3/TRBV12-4	CASSFDRDQPQHF	TGTGCCAGCAGTTTCGACAGGGATCAGCCCCAGCATTTT
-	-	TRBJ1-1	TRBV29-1	CSVARGWAGENTEAFF	TGCAGCGTCGCCCGAGGTTGGGCGGGAGAGAACACTGAAGCTTTCTTT
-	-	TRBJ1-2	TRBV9	CASSVGPSTLTNYGYTF	TGTGCCAGCAGCGTAGGCCCCAGTACCTTAACTAACTATGGCTACACCTTC
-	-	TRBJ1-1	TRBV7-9	CASSLSGGENTEAFF	TGTGCCAGCAGCTTATCCGGGGGAGAGAACACTGAAGCTTTCTTT
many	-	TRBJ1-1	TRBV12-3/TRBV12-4	CASSDRIRSTEAFF	TGTGCCAGCAGCGACAGGATCAGGAGCACTGAAGCTTTCTTT
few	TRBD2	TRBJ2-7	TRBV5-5	CASSSGTSGRYEQYF	TGTGCCAGCAGCTCTGGGACTAGCGGGAGGTACGAGCAGTACTTC
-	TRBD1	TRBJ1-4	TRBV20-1	CSARLLGTALKLFF	TGCAGTGCAAGACTCCTCGGGACAGCCCTTAAACTGTTTTTT
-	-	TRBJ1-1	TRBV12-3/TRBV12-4	CASSFDRTSNTEAFF	TGTGCCAGCAGTTTTGACAGGACATCGAACACTGAAGCTTTCTTT
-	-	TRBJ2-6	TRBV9	CASSVASGSGANVLTF	TGTGCCAGCAGCGTAGCTTCGGGCTCTGGGGCCAACGTCCTGACTTTC
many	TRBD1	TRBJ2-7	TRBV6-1	CASRNRDSGYEQYF	TGTGCCAGCAGGAACCGGGACAGTGGCTACGAGCAGTACTTC
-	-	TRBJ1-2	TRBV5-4	CASSNPGRVSNYGYTF	TGTGCCAGCAGCAATCCGGGACGGGTCTCTAACTATGGCTACACCTTC
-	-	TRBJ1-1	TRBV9	CASSVGEINTEAFF	TGTGCCAGCAGCGTAGGGGAGATAAACACTGAAGCTTTCTTT
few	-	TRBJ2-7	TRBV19	CAGEAAHEQYF	TGTGCCGGAGAAGCCGCCCACGAGCAGTACTTC
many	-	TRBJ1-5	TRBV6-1	CASTSPRQVHQPQHF	TGTGCCAGCACCAGCCCTAGACAGGTACATCAGCCCCAGCATTTT
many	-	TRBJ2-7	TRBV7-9	CASSFLSPQIRGGVYEQYF	TGTGCCAGCAGCTTCCTTTCCCCCCAAATACGAGGGGGAGTCTACGAGCAGTACTTC
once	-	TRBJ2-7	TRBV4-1	CASSVRHSLYYEQYF	TGCGCCAGCAGCGTGCGGCATTCCCTTTACTACGAGCAGTACTTC
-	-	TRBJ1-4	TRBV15	CATSIRDGEKLFF	TGTGCCACCAGCATCAGGGACGGTGAAAAACTGTTTTTT
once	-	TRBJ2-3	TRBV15	CATSRPLRSPLTQYF	TGTGCCACCAGCAGACCTCTTAGAAGCCCACTTACGCAGTATTTT
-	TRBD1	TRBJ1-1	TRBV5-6	CASSLVTGGGRNTEVFF	TGTGCCAGCAGCTTGGTTACAGGGGGAGGAAGGAACACTGAAGTTTTCTTT
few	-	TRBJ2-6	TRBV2	CASNSAGANVLTF	TGTGCCAGCAATTCTGCTGGGGCCAACGTCCTGACTTTC
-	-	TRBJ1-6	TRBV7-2	CASSKVQYSPLHF	TGTGCCAGCAGCAAAGTACAGTATTCACCCCTCCACTTT
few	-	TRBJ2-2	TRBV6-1	CASSPGQGENTGPGSCFF	-